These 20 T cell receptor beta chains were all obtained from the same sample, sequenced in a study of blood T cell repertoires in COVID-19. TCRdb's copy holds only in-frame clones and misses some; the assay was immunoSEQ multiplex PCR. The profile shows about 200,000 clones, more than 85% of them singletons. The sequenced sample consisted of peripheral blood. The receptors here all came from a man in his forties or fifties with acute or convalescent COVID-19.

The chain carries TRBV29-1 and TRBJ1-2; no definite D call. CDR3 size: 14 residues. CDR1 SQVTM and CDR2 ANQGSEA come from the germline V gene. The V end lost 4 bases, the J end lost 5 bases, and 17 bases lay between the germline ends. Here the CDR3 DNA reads TGCAGCGTTGCATTGAGGGAGGAAGTGTATGGCTACACCTTC. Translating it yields CSVALREEVYGYTF.

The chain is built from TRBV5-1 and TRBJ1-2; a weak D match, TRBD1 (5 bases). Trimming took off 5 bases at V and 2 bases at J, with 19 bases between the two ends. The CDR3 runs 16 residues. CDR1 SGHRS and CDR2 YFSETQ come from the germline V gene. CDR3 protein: CASSPGGYLGNYGYTF. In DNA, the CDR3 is TGCGCCAGCAGTCCTGGGGGGTACCTGGGGAACTATGGCTACACCTTC.

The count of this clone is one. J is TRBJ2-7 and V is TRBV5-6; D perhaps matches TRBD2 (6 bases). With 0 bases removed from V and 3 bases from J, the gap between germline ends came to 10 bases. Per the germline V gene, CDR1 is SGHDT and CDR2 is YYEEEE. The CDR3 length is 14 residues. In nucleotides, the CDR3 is TGTGCCAGCAGCTTGGGAGGAGGGTACTACGAGCAGTACTTC. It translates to CASSLGGGYYEQYF.

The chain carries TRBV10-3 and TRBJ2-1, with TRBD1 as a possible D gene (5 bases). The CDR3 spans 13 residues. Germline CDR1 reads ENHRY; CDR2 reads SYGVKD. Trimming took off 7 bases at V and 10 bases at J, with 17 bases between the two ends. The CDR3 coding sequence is TGTGCCATCAAAGTGGTTTCAGCAGGGGAGCAGTTCTTC. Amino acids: CAIKVVSAGEQFF.

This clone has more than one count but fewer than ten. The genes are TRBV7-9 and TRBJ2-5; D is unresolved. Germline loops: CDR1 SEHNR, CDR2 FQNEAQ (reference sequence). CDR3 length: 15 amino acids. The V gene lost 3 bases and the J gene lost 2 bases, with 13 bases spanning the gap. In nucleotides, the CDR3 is TGTGCCAGCAGCTTTGTAGAAAGTATACAAGAGACCCAGTACTTC. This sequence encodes CASSFVESIQETQYF.

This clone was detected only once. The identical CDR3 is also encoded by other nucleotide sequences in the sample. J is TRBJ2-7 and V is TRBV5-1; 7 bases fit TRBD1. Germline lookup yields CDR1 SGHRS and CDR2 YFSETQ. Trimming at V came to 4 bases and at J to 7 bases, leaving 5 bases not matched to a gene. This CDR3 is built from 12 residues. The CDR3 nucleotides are TGCGCCAGCAGCCTACAGGGGAGAGAGCAGTACTTC. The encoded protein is CASSLQGREQYF.

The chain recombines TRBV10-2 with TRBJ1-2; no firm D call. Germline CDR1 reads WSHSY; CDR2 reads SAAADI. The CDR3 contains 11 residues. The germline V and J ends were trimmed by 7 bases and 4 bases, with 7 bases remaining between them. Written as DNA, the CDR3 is TGCGCCAGCACAGGTGTCTATGGCTACACCTTC. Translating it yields CASTGVYGYTF.

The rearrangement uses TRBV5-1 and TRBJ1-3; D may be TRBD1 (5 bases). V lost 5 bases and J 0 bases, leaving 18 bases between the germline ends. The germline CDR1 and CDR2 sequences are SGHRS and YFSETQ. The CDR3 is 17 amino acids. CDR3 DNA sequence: TGCGCCAGCAGTCGCCAGGGAACGACGAGCTCTGGAAACACCATATATTTT. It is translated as CASSRQGTTSSGNTIYF.

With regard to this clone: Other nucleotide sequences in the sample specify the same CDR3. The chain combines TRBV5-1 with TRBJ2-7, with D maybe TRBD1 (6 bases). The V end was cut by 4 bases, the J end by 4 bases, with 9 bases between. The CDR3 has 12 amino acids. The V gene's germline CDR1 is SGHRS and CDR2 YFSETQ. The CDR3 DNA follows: TGCGCCAGCAGCCCGCAGGGGTACGAGCAGTACTTC. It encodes CASSPQGYEQYF.

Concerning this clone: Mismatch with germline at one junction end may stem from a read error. CDR3 region: CASSLQGAPAHIF. The CDR3 DNA reads TGTGCCAGCAGTTTACAGGGGGCCCCCGCGCATATCTTC. This chain links TRBV12-3 or TRBV12-4 with TRBJ2-7, with TRBD1 identical over 8 bases. The CDR3 runs to 13 residues.

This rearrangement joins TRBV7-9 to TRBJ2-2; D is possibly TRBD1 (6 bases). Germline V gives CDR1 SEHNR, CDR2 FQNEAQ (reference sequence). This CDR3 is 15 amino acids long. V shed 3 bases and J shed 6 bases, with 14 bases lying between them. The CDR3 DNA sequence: TGTGCCAGCAGCTTCCAAGGACAGATTTCCGGGGAGCTGTTTTTT. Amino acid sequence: CASSFQGQISGELFF.

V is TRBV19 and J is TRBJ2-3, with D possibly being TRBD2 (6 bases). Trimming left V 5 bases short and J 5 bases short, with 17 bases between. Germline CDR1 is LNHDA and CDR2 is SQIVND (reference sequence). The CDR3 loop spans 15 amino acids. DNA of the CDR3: TGTGCCAGTAGTTCCCGAGGCGGGGACGTAGATACGCAGTATTTT. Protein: CASSSRGGDVDTQYF.

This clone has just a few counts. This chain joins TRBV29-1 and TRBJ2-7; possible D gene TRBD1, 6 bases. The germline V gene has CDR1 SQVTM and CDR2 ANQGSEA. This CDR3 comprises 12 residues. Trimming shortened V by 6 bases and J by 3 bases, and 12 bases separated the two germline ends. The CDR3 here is CSVRDTFYEQYF. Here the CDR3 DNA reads TGCAGCGTCCGGGACACCTTCTACGAGCAGTACTTC.

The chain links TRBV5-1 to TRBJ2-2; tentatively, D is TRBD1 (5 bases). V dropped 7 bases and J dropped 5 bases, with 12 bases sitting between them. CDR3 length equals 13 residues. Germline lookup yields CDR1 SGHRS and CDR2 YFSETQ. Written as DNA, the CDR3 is TGCGCCAGCCGAAGGGGTGAGACCGGGGAGCTGTTTTTT. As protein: CASRRGETGELFF.

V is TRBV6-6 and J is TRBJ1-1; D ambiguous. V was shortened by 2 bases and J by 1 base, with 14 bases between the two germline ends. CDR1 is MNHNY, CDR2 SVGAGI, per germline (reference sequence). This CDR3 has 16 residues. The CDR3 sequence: CASSYRTTRGNTEAFF. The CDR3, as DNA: TGTGCCAGCAGTTACCGGACCACCCGGGGGAACACTGAAGCTTTCTTT.

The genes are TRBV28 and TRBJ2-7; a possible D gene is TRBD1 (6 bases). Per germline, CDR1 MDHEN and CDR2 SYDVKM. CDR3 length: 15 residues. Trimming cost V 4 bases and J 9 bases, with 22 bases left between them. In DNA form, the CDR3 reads TGTGCCAGCAGTTCCCATCCATCAGGGGTACGTGGGCAGTACTTC. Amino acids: CASSSHPSGVRGQYF. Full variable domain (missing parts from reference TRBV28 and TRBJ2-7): DVKVTQSSRYLVKRTGEKVFLECVQDMDHENMFWYRQDPGLGLRLIYFSYDVKMKEKGDIPEGYSVSREKKERFSLILESASTNQTSMYLCASSSHPSGVRGQYFGPGTRLTVT.

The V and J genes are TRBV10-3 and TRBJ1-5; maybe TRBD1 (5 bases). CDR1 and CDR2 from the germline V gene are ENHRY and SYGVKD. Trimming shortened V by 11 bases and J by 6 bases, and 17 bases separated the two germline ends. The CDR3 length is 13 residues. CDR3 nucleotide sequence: TGTGCCCCTTATGATCAGGGAAGTCAGCCCCAGCATTTT. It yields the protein CAPYDQGSQPQHF.

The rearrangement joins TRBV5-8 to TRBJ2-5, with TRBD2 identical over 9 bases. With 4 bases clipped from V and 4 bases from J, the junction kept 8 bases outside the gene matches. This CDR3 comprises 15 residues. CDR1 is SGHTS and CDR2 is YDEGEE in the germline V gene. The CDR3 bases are TGTGCCAGCAGCCCAGGACTAGCGCGTGGAGAGACCCAGTACTTC. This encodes CASSPGLARGETQYF.

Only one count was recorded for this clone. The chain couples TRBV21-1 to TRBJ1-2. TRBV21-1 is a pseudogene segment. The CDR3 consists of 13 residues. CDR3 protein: CASSNLANYGYTF. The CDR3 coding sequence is TGTGCCAGCAGCAATCTAGCTAACTATGGCTACACCTTC.

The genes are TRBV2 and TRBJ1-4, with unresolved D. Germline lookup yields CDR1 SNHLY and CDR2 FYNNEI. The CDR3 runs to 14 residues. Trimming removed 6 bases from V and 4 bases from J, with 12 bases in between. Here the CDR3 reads CASSPRLGNEKLFF. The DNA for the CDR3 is TGTGCCAGCAGCCCCCGTCTCGGTAATGAAAAACTGTTTTTT.